One and the same sample provided the 12 T cell receptor beta chains below, sequenced in a study of CD8 T cell repertoires and HIV-1 epitope variants. Their antigens are not known. Generated by immunoSEQ multiplex PCR, the TCRdb table keeps only in-frame clones and is missing some. The sample yields around 6,100 clones, around 70% seen once. The sequencing input was cultured CD8+ T cells derived from PBMCs. All receptors derive from a male donor with HIV.

V is TRBV11-2 and J is TRBJ2-2; unclear D gene. The V and J ends lost 5 bases and 5 bases respectively, with 15 bases between them. This CDR3 is 15 amino acids long. From germline, CDR1 is SGHAT and CDR2 FQNNGV. The CDR3 protein is CASSPGRMRTGELFF. For the CDR3, the DNA is TGTGCCAGCAGCCCCGGACGGATGAGGACCGGGGAGCTGTTTTTT.

CDR3 region: CASSPSSGRGAYEQYF. The CDR3 nucleotides are TGTGCCAGCAGCCCTTCTAGCGGCCGAGGAGCCTACGAGCAGTACTTC. V usage is TRBV9 and J usage is TRBJ2-5; 7 bases agree with TRBD2. Matching the DNA end better, TRBJ2-7 makes the J call doubtful. Germline lookup yields CDR1 SGDLS and CDR2 YYNGEE. The CDR3 has 16 residues.

The chain has TRBV27 and TRBJ2-7; a possible D gene is TRBD1 (6 bases). The germline V and J ends were trimmed by 3 bases and 0 bases, with 12 bases remaining between them. The CDR3 consists of 15 residues. Germline CDR1 and CDR2: MNHEY and SMNVEV (reference sequence). The CDR3, as DNA: TGTGCCAGCAGTTTGGAGGCAGGGGCCTCCTACGAGCAGTACTTC. Translated, it gives CASSLEAGASYEQYF.

CDR3 amino acids: CASSPGDGGNEKLFF. In DNA form, the CDR3 reads TGTGCCAGCAGCCCGGGGGACGGGGGTAATGAAAAACTGTTTTTT. This chain joins TRBV5-4 and TRBJ1-4; possible D gene TRBD1, 5 bases. V lost 4 bases and J 4 bases, leaving 14 bases between the germline ends. This CDR3 spans 15 amino acids. Germline CDR1 SGHNT, CDR2 YYREEE (reference sequence).

V and J are TRBV5-5 and TRBJ2-1; D possibly corresponds to TRBD1 (6 bases). CDR3 length: 14 residues. The ends were cut back, 0 bases at V and 3 bases at J, with 7 bases in the middle. Germline loops: CDR1 SGHKS, CDR2 YYEKEE (reference sequence). The CDR3 here is CASSLEDSYNEQFF. The CDR3 coding sequence is TGTGCCAGCAGCTTGGAGGACAGCTACAATGAGCAGTTCTTC. Looking up the rest from reference TRBV5-5 and TRBJ2-1 gives the full variable domain: DAGVTQSPTHLIKTRGQQVTLRCSPISGHKSVSWYQQVLGQGPQFIFQYYEKEERGRGNFPDRFSARQFPNYSSELNVNALLLGDSALYLCASSLEDSYNEQFFGPGTRLTVL.

This clone was counted once. This sequence joins TRBV30 and TRBJ2-1; the match to TRBD2 covers 10 bases. From germline, CDR1 is GTSNPN and CDR2 SVGIG (reference sequence). Trimming at V came to 3 bases and at J to 6 bases, leaving 2 bases not matched to a gene. This CDR3 comprises 13 residues. CDR3 DNA: TGTGCCTGGAGGGGACTAGCGACCAATGAGCAGTTCTTC. Its translation is CAWRGLATNEQFF.

The chain uses TRBV4-3 and TRBJ2-7; maybe TRBD1 (6 bases). CDR1 and CDR2 (germline): LGHNA, YSLEER. Trimming cost V 0 bases and J 3 bases, with 15 bases left between them. This CDR3 contains 16 residues. The CDR3 DNA follows: TGCGCCAGCAGCCAAGATCCGACAGGAGTTTACTACGAGCAGTACTTC. Translation: CASSQDPTGVYYEQYF.

The chain uses TRBV4-1 and TRBJ1-2; D is uncertain. The CDR3 contains 15 residues. V was cut by 2 bases and J by 4 bases, with 14 bases left in between. From germline, CDR1 is MGHRA and CDR2 YSYEKL. CDR3 in amino acids: CASSQPTEGGYGYTF. CDR3 sequence (DNA): TGCGCCAGCAGCCAACCTACGGAAGGCGGCTATGGCTACACCTTC.

This clone turned up a few times. The chain couples TRBV5-6 to TRBJ2-3; TRBD1 agrees at 8 bases. This CDR3 is built from 14 residues. Germline V gene sequence: CDR1 SGHDT, CDR2 YYEEEE. V lost 4 bases to trimming and J lost 4 bases; unmatched junction nucleotides: 5. The CDR3 DNA reads as TGTGCCAGCAGCGTCATACAGGGGGCAGATACGCAGTATTTT. Encoded protein: CASSVIQGADTQYF.

V gene TRBV7-9 combines with J gene TRBJ1-2; D is uncertain. Germline values: CDR1 SEHNR, CDR2 FQNEAQ (reference sequence). The V and J ends lost 5 bases and 5 bases respectively, with 12 bases between them. CDR3 length: 13 amino acids. The CDR3 reads CASSHHRGYGYTF. The CDR3 DNA is TGTGCCAGCAGCCATCACCGGGGTTATGGCTACACCTTC.

The chain couples TRBV5-8 to TRBJ2-2; 8 bases are shared with TRBD1. This CDR3 region has 14 residues. V lost 2 bases and J lost 7; bases outside the gene matches: 4. Looked up from germline, CDR1 is SGHTS and CDR2 is YDEGEE. This chain's CDR3 is CASSFGTGRGELFF. The DNA for the CDR3 is TGTGCCAGCAGCTTTGGGACAGGACGCGGGGAGCTGTTTTTT.

The chain employs TRBV2 and TRBJ2-2; no clear D gene. CDR1 SNHLY and CDR2 FYNNEI come from the germline V gene. Deletions cut 6 bases from V and 3 bases from J, with 8 bases between. The CDR3 is 13 residues long. The CDR3 loop reads CASRQDDTGELFF. CDR3 DNA sequence: TGTGCCAGCAGGCAGGACGACACCGGGGAGCTGTTTTTT.